The next 18 T cell receptor beta chains were all read from a single sample in a study of T and B cells in COVID-19 patients. BIOMED2 TRB-A/B primer pools were used in multiplex TRB PCR. TCRdb re-derived calls from the multiplex PCR reads in MiXCR, one entry per CDR3 protein. The table has thousands of distinct CDR3 sequences, 25% to 30% seen once. Each TRB amplification used roughly 220-550 ng of genomic DNA from blood. The sequencing sample was made of blood. The receptors stem from a human donor who had recovered from COVID-19.

The chain links TRBV19 to TRBJ1-5, with TRBD1 matching 12 bases. The CDR3 length is 17 residues. Germline V gene lookup returns CDR1 LNHDA and CDR2 SQIVND (reference sequence). V lost 5 bases, J lost 6 bases, and 11 bases stayed unmatched. The CDR3 loop reads CASSFWDRGRETQPQHF. DNA of the CDR3: TGTGCCAGTAGTTTCTGGGACAGGGGGCGGGAAACTCAGCCCCAGCATTTT.

This rearrangement joins TRBV5-6 to TRBJ2-5; D is unresolved. Looked up from germline, CDR1 is SGHDT and CDR2 is YYEEEE. The CDR3 runs 13 residues. The V end lost 2 bases, the J end lost 1 base, and 6 bases lay between the germline ends. CDR3 DNA: TGTGCCAGCAGCTTAATTATCCAAGAGACCCAGTACTTC. Translated, it gives CASSLIIQETQYF.

By sample fraction, this clonotype is medium-sized. The rearrangement links TRBV19 to TRBJ2-2; D not certain. CDR1 and CDR2 (germline): LNHDA, SQIVND (reference sequence). With 0 bases removed from V and 7 bases from J, the gap between germline ends came to 12 bases. This CDR3 region has 15 residues. In nucleotides, the CDR3 is TGTGCCAGTAGTATAGATAATGCGGTCCTCGGGGAGCTGTTTTTT. Translation gives CASSIDNAVLGELFF.

This clonotype ranks as medium-sized. The chain links TRBV18 to TRBJ2-3; 7 bases match TRBD2. This CDR3 contains 16 residues. J gave up 2 bases and V 1 base, and 6 bases lay outside the gene matches. Germline V gives CDR1 KGHSH, CDR2 LQKENI. CDR3 loop: CASSPRGTKSTDTQYF. In nucleotides, the CDR3 is TGTGCCAGCTCACCACGAGGGACTAAGTCCACAGATACGCAGTATTTT.

This clonotype is labeled medium-sized (0.01 to 0.1%). The chain carries TRBV10-3 and TRBJ2-3; the match to TRBD1 covers 8 bases. The CDR3 contains 14 residues. The V gene end was trimmed by 6 bases and the J gene end by 3 bases; junction bases not matched to a gene: 5. CDR1 is ENHRY, CDR2 SYGVKD, per germline. CDR3 sequence (DNA): TGTGCCATCAGACCGGACAGGGCGACAGATACGCAGTATTTT. Protein: CAIRPDRATDTQYF.

Turning to this clonotype: A much larger clone sits a single nucleotide away, making a read error possible. V is TRBV6-5 and J is TRBJ2-1; TRBD2 might be the D (6 bases). The CDR3 has 14 residues. V was cut by 7 bases and J by 6 bases, with 16 bases left in between. The germline V gene has CDR1 MNHEY and CDR2 SVGAGI. CDR3 amino acids: CASTCSGGLNEQFF. DNA for the CDR3: TGTGCCAGCACGTGTAGCGGAGGACTCAATGAGCAGTTCTTC.

V is TRBV29-1 and J is TRBJ1-1; TRBD1 matches 11 bases. Germline lookup yields CDR1 SQVTM and CDR2 ANQGSEA. Germline trimming cut 7 bases from V and 4 bases from J; bases unmatched to any gene: 5. CDR3 length: 13 amino acids. DNA of the CDR3: TGCAGCGCATACGGGACAGGGGGCACTGAAGCTTTCTTT. Translation gives CSAYGTGGTEAFF.

V usage is TRBV5-6 and J usage is TRBJ2-2; possibly TRBD1 for D (5 bases). The CDR3 is 15 amino acids. From germline, CDR1 is SGHDT and CDR2 YYEEEE. The germline V and J ends were trimmed by 0 bases and 2 bases, with 8 bases remaining between them. CDR3 sequence: CASSLGWTNTGELFF. The CDR3 DNA sequence: TGTGCCAGCAGCTTGGGGTGGACAAACACCGGGGAGCTGTTTTTT.

This clonotype was seen a few times. The gene calls are TRBV6-5 and TRBJ1-1; possible D gene TRBD1, 5 bases. The germline V gene has CDR1 MNHEY and CDR2 SVGAGI. The V end was cut by 5 bases, the J end by 1 base, with 8 bases between. This CDR3 contains 13 residues. In DNA form, the CDR3 reads TGTGCCAGCAGTAGACAGCAGAACACTGAAGCTTTCTTT. Translation: CASSRQQNTEAFF.

This clonotype turned up a few times. This chain connects TRBV6-1 to TRBJ2-5; TRBD2 is a possible D gene (6 bases). Trimming shortened V by 9 bases and J by 5 bases, and 16 bases separated the two germline ends. Germline V gene data show CDR1 as MNHNS and CDR2 as SASEGT. This CDR3 spans 13 amino acids. In DNA form, the CDR3 reads TGTGCCAGTCAAATCGGCGGAGGGGAGACCCAGTACTTC. The encoded protein is CASQIGGGETQYF.

This clonotype was recorded only once. V is TRBV11-2 and J is TRBJ2-1; 14 nucleotides agree with TRBD2. CDR1 is SGHAT and CDR2 is FQNNGV in the germline V gene. The length of the CDR3 is 16 residues. Trimming removed 4 bases from V and 9 bases from J; junction bases left unmatched: 8. CDR3 in DNA: TGTGCCAGCAGCTCACCCGGGACTAGCGGGAGAATTGAGCAGTTCTTC. Translation: CASSSPGTSGRIEQFF. The whole variable domain, remainder taken from reference TRBV11-2 and TRBJ2-1, is EAGVAQSPRYKIIEKRQSVAFWCNPISGHATLYWYQQILGQGPKLLIQFQNNGVVDDSQLPKDRFSAERLKGVDSTLKIQPAKLEDSAVYLCASSSPGTSGRIEQFFGPGTRLTVL.

This clonotype is termed medium-sized. This chain uses TRBV30 with TRBJ1-2; 8 nucleotides line up with TRBD1. CDR1 is GTSNPN, CDR2 SVGIG, per germline (reference sequence). V lost 5 bases to trimming and J lost 5 bases; unmatched junction nucleotides: 7. The CDR3 length is 13 residues. This CDR3 is CAWGRDRPYGYTF. CDR3 nucleotides: TGTGCCTGGGGAAGGGACAGGCCGTATGGCTACACCTTC. Combining the CDR3 with reference TRBV30 and TRBJ1-2 gives the whole variable domain SQTIHQWPATLVQPVGSPLSLECTVEGTSNPNLYWYRQAAGRGLQLLFYSVGIGQISSEVPQNLSASRPQDRQFILSSKKLLLSDSGFYLCAWGRDRPYGYTFGSGTRLTVV.

This clonotype was observed many times. V gene TRBV18 combines with J gene TRBJ1-4; 7 bases align to TRBD1. The CDR3 covers 15 residues. Germline-derived CDR1 and CDR2 are KGHSH and LQKENI. After removal of 0 bases from V and 6 bases from J, the junction contained 4 bases not matched to a gene. The CDR3 loop reads CASSPPTGRDEKLFF. The CDR3 DNA is TGTGCCAGCTCACCACCGACAGGGCGGGATGAAAAACTGTTTTTT.

The J gene is TRBJ2-1, the V gene TRBV5-1, with D maybe TRBD2 (6 bases). The CDR3 is made up of 11 amino acids. Trimming shortened V by 5 bases and J by 9 bases, and 9 bases separated the two germline ends. Per germline, CDR1 SGHRS and CDR2 YFSETQ. CDR3 coding DNA: TGCGCCAGCAGATACGGGGGTGAGCAGTTCTTC. This encodes CASRYGGEQFF.

This clonotype is medium-sized by share. This chain connects TRBV29-1 to TRBJ1-2; D gene ambiguous. This CDR3 is built from 11 residues. Trimming took 7 bases from V and 5 from J, leaving 11 bases between them. Germline V gene sequence: CDR1 SQVTM, CDR2 ANQGSEA. The CDR3 spells CSADPLYGYTF. CDR3 DNA: TGCAGCGCCGACCCGTTGTATGGCTACACCTTC. The full variable domain, its missing parts supplied by reference TRBV29-1 and TRBJ1-2, is SAVISQKPSRDICQRGTSLTIQCQVDSQVTMMFWYRQQPGQSLTLIATANQGSEATYESGFVIDKFPISRPNLTFSTLTVSNMSPEDSSIYLCSADPLYGYTFGSGTRLTVV.

This chain uses TRBV27 with TRBJ1-1; D remains ambiguous. V was trimmed by 6 bases and J by 1 base, leaving 12 bases between them. In germline, CDR1 is MNHEY, CDR2 SMNVEV (reference sequence). This CDR3 is built from 14 residues. The CDR3 spells CASRYTRENTEAFF. The CDR3 bases are TGTGCCAGCAGATACACAAGGGAGAACACTGAAGCTTTCTTT.

This clonotype was counted a few times. J is TRBJ1-1 and V is TRBV6-6; possible D gene TRBD1, 5 bases. V lost 3 bases to trimming and J lost 3 bases, with 11 bases between them. This CDR3 has 14 amino acids. CDR1 and CDR2 from the germline V gene are MNHNY and SVGAGI (reference sequence). In DNA form, the CDR3 reads TGTGCCAGCAGTTATGGGGGGGAGGACACTGAAGCTTTCTTT. Protein sequence: CASSYGGEDTEAFF.

This clonotype was seen a handful of times. The chain recombines TRBV19 with TRBJ1-5; 7 positions match TRBD1. This CDR3 region has 15 residues. Per germline, CDR1 LNHDA and CDR2 SQIVND (reference sequence). The V segment lost 5 bases and the J segment 0 bases; nucleotides outside the gene matches: 4. CDR3 residues: CASSWQGDSNQPQHF. CDR3 nucleotides: TGTGCCAGTAGTTGGCAGGGGGATAGCAATCAGCCCCAGCATTTT. The variable domain in full, with the rest retrieved from reference TRBV19 and TRBJ1-5, is DGGITQSPKYLFRKEGQNVTLSCEQNLNHDAMYWYRQDPGQGLRLIYYSQIVNDFQKGDIAEGYSVSREKKESFPLTVTSAQKNPTAFYLCASSWQGDSNQPQHFGDGTRLSIL.